The rows below give T cell receptor beta chains drawn from one sample of a study of T cells in Graves' hyperthyroidism and ophthalmopathy. TCRdb recomputed calls from the multiplex PCR reads with MiXCR, one row per CDR3 protein. This sample has around 520,000 distinct CDR3 sequences; 14% occur once, and the top ten carry roughly 13%. Sequenced: blood. These receptor sequences come from a woman in her forties with Graves' hyperthyroidism. The CDR3 runs from the conserved cysteine through the conserved F or W. The D gene is left open where the match is weak. Clone sizes are given selectively: once, few, many, or a class where the clone is expanded.

clone_size,v_call,j_call,d_call,cdr3_nt,cdr3_aa
-,TRBV25-1,TRBJ1-1,TRBD1,TGTGCCAGCAGTACCCGGGACAGGGGGCTCAGGAACACTGAAGCTTTCTTT,CASSTRDRGLRNTEAFF
-,TRBV7-9,TRBJ2-1,-,TGTGCCAGCAGCAAGGACGGAACCCGGGCCTTTGTGCAGTTCTTC,CASSKDGTRAFVQFF
many,TRBV20-1,TRBJ2-7,-,TGCAGTGCTAGAGATCGGGAAGGGATTAGGGCCTACGAGCAGTACTTC,CSARDREGIRAYEQYF
-,TRBV3-1,TRBJ2-1,-,TGTGCCAGCGGTTCAGCGGGACACACCTACAATGAGCAGTTCTTC,CASGSAGHTYNEQFF
many,TRBV15,TRBJ1-1,TRBD1,TGTGCCACCAGCAGAGGGGGAGACAGGGGGAACACTGAAGCTTTCTTT,CATSRGGDRGNTEAFF
few,TRBV20-1,TRBJ1-1,-,TGCAGTGCTAGGGGAGCTATGAACACTGAAGCTTTCTTT,CSARGAMNTEAFF
few,TRBV6-1,TRBJ1-2,-,TGTGCCAGCAGTTTTTTTAGAGTTAGGGGTCTGAGCGGCTACACCTTC,CASSFFRVRGLSGYTF
-,TRBV5-1,TRBJ2-7,TRBD1,TGCGCCAGCAGCTTTTGGGACAGCTCCTACGAGCAGTACTTC,CASSFWDSSYEQYF
-,TRBV27,TRBJ2-2,TRBD1,TGTGCCAGCAGGGAGCCGAGGACAGGGAACACCGGGGAGCTGTTTTTT,CASREPRTGNTGELFF
many,TRBV3-1,TRBJ2-7,-,TGTGCCAGCAGTCAAACAGACGCCCCCTCCTACGAGCAGTACTTC,CASSQTDAPSYEQYF
many,TRBV28,TRBJ2-4,-,TGTGCCAGCAGTCTTCGGAGAGGGGCGGGTAGTTTGGCCAAAAACATTCAGTACTTC,CASSLRRGAGSLAKNIQYF
many,TRBV7-3,TRBJ2-1,TRBD2,TGTGCCAGCAGCTTATCCCCTAGCGGGAGGGCCAGTGAGCAGTTCTTC,CASSLSPSGRASEQFF
many,TRBV7-8,TRBJ2-3,-,TGTGCCAGCAGCTTATCAGAGGGATCATTCACAGATACGCAGTATTTT,CASSLSEGSFTDTQYF
-,TRBV5-1,TRBJ1-2,TRBD1,TGCGCCAGCAGCAGGGACAGGGAACACTATGGCTACACCTTC,CASSRDREHYGYTF
many,TRBV29-1,TRBJ2-1,TRBD2,TGCAGCGTAATGACCGGGACTAGGGGGAACAATGAGCAGTTCTTC,CSVMTGTRGNNEQFF
-,TRBV6-2/TRBV6-3,TRBJ1-5,TRBD1,TGTGCCACCCGCTCCGGGACAGTTAGTAGTCAGCCCCAGCATTTT,CATRSGTVSSQPQHF
few,TRBV6-1,TRBJ1-2,-,TGTGCCAGCAGCGGAGGTGGGAGCAACTATGGCTACACCTTC,CASSGGGSNYGYTF
few,TRBV6-1,TRBJ2-1,-,TGTGCCACCCTTCGGGACACGTACAATGAGCAGTTCTTC,CATLRDTYNEQFF
many,TRBV2,TRBJ1-6,-,TGTGCCAGCAGTGAATTACGCCCGGAAAATTCACCCCTCCACTTT,CASSELRPENSPLHF
-,TRBV20-1,TRBJ1-1,TRBD1,TGCAGTGGTCTGGACAGGGTTTCTGAAGCTTTCTTT,CSGLDRVSEAFF
many,TRBV6-2/TRBV6-3,TRBJ2-1,-,TGTGCCAGCAGTTTCCCCCTCGCGAGGACCTACAATGAGCAGTTCTTC,CASSFPLARTYNEQFF
many,TRBV28,TRBJ2-3,-,TGTGCCAGCAGTTTGGAAGGACCTGCGAGAAAAGATACGCAGTATTTT,CASSLEGPARKDTQYF
-,TRBV6-5,TRBJ2-2,-,TGTGCCAGCAGTTACTTAAAGGAGAACACCGGGGAGCTGTTTTTT,CASSYLKENTGELFF
many,TRBV10-3,TRBJ1-2,-,TGTGCCATCAGTGAGACAGGGAACTATGGCTACACCTTC,CAISETGNYGYTF
-,TRBV7-9,TRBJ1-4,TRBD1,TGTGCCAGCAGCCGTCAGACAGGGGGCAATGAAAAACTGTTTTTT,CASSRQTGGNEKLFF
many,TRBV12-3/TRBV12-4,TRBJ2-7,-,TGTGCCAGCACCGCTGGTGGGGCGGACGCAGAGCAGTACTTC,CASTAGGADAEQYF
-,TRBV7-3,TRBJ2-6,-,TGTGCCAGCAGCTTAACCGCTCACCCTGGGGCCAACGTCCTGACTTTC,CASSLTAHPGANVLTF
many,TRBV20-1,TRBJ2-1,-,TGCAGTGCTAGATCTATGGATGAGCAGTTCTTC,CSARSMDEQFF
many,TRBV11-2,TRBJ2-5,-,TGTGCCAGCAGCCCAACAGGGGAGACCCAGTACTTC,CASSPTGETQYF
-,TRBV3-1,TRBJ2-1,-,TGTGCCAGCAGCCCACCCCGGGAAGGAAGCTCCTACAATGAGCAGTTCTTC,CASSPPREGSSYNEQFF
-,TRBV7-9,TRBJ1-1,-,TGTGCCAGCAGCTTAGCGGGGGATCGGGGCGCTTTCTTT,CASSLAGDRGAFF
-,TRBV9,TRBJ2-7,-,TGTGCCAGCAGCGTCTCCTCCGAGGGCCTATCCTACGAGCAGTACTTC,CASSVSSEGLSYEQYF
many,TRBV6-2/TRBV6-3,TRBJ2-5,-,TGTGCCAGCAGTTACCCGCAGGGTGATCGAGAGACCCAGTACTTC,CASSYPQGDRETQYF
many,TRBV18,TRBJ2-3,TRBD2,TGTGCCAGCTCACCACTAGCGGGAAGCACAGATACGCAGTATTTT,CASSPLAGSTDTQYF
many,TRBV11-2,TRBJ2-1,-,TGTGCCAGCAGCTTAATCTCCAGCTCCTACAATGAGCAGTTCTTC,CASSLISSSYNEQFF